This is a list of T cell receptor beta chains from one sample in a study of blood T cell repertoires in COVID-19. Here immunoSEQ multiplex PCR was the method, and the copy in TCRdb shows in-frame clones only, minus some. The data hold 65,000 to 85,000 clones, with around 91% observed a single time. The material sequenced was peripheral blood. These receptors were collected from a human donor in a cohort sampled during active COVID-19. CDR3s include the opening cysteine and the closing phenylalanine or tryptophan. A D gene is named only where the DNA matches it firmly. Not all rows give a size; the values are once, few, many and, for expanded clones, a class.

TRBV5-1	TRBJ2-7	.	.	TGCGCCAGCAGCTGGGGGGACGGCTACGAGCAGTACTTC	CASSWGDGYEQYF
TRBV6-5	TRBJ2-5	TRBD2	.	TGTGCCAGCAGTTCCGGGGGGGCCGGGCAAGAGACCCAGTACTTC	CASSSGGAGQETQYF
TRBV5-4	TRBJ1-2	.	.	TGTGCCAGCAGCTTGGGGCTACGGGGGTATGGCTACACCTTC	CASSLGLRGYGYTF
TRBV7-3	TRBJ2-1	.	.	TGTGCCAGCAGCTCAGTTCAGGGTCCGTACAATGAGCAGTTCTTC	CASSSVQGPYNEQFF
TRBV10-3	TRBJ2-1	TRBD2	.	TGTGCCATGGCGGGGGAGGTATACAATGAGCAGTTCTTC	CAMAGEVYNEQFF
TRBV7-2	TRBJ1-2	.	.	TGTGCCAGCAGCTCCAGGGGCAGGTACTATGGCTACACCTTC	CASSSRGRYYGYTF
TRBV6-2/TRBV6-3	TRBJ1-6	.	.	TGTGCCAGCAGTCGAGTACAGTCCTATAATTCACCCCTCCACTTT	CASSRVQSYNSPLHF
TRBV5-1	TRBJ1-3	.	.	TGCGCCAGCAGCCCGAAAGGGAGCTCAGTAGCTGGAAACACCATATATTTT	CASSPKGSSVAGNTIYF
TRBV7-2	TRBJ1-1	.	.	TGTGCCAGCAGCTCACAACAGGGTCACACTGAAGCTTTCTTT	CASSSQQGHTEAFF
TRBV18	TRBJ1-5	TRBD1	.	TGTGCCAGCTCACAACAGGGGAACCAGCCCCAGCATTTT	CASSQQGNQPQHF
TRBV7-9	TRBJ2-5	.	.	TGTGCCAGCAGCCCGGGGGGCTACAGGGCACAAGAGACCCAGTACTTC	CASSPGGYRAQETQYF
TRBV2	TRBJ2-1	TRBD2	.	TGTGCCAGCAGTGAGGCAGCGGGGGGAGATGAGCAGTTCTTC	CASSEAAGGDEQFF
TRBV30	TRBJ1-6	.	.	TGTGCCTGGAGTGTACCCCCAGGGGATTCACCCCTCCACTTT	CAWSVPPGDSPLHF
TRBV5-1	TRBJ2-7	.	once	TGCGCCAGCAGCTTCGGGATCGACTACGAGCAGTACTTC	CASSFGIDYEQYF
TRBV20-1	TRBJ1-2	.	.	TGCAGTGCTAGTGACAATAACTATGGCTACACCTTC	CSASDNNYGYTF
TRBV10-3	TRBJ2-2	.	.	TGTGCCACCCAGAACACCGGGGAGCTGTTTTTT	CATQNTGELFF
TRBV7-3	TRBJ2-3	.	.	TGTGCCAGCAGCTTAGGAAGCGGATCTAGCACAGATACGCAGTATTTT	CASSLGSGSSTDTQYF
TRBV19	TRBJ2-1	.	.	TGTGCCAGTAGTATTTACAGCTCCTACAATGAGCAGTTCTTC	CASSIYSSYNEQFF
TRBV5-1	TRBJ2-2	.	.	TGCGCCAGCAGCTTGGACTTACCGAACACCGGGGAGCTGTTTTTT	CASSLDLPNTGELFF
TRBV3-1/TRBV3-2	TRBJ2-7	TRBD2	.	TGTGCCAGCAGCCAACACCGGACTAGCGGGGGGGATCACGAGCAGTACTTC	CASSQHRTSGGDHEQYF
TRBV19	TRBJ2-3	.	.	TGTGCCAGTAACCCCCTGGGAGCGGATACGCAGTATTTT	CASNPLGADTQYF
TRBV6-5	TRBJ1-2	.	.	TGTGCCAGCAGTTACTCTTTCAGGGGATGGGACTATGGCTACACCTTC	CASSYSFRGWDYGYTF
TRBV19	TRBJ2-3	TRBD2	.	TGTGCCAGTAGTAGCGGGGGGGCCGCCGGGGATACGCAGTATTTT	CASSSGGAAGDTQYF
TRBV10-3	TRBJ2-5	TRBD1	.	TGTGCCATCAGTGAGCAGGGGGTGGGTGAGACCCAGTACTTC	CAISEQGVGETQYF
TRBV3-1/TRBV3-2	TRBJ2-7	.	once	TGTGCCAGCAGCCCCTTCGAGAGACTGGTCGAGAACGAGCAGTACTTC	CASSPFERLVENEQYF
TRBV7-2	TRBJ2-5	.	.	TGTGCCAGCAGATTTCTACAAGAGACCCAGTACTTC	CASRFLQETQYF
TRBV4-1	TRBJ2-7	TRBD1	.	TGCGCCAGCAGCACAGGGACAGGGGTTTCCTACGAGCAGTACTTC	CASSTGTGVSYEQYF
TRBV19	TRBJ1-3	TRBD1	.	TGTGCCAGTAGTATAGCTCCGACAGGGGGAGGTGGAAACACCATATATTTT	CASSIAPTGGGGNTIYF
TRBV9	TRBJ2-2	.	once	TGTGCCAGCAGCGTAGACGGGCAGGGGACCGGGGAGCTGTTTTTT	CASSVDGQGTGELFF
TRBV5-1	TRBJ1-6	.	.	TGCGCCAGCAGGGGTCAGGGATCGAGCTCCTATAATTCACCCCTCCACTTT	CASRGQGSSSYNSPLHF
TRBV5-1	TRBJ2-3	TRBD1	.	TGCGCCAGCAGCGCAACCGGGACAGCCCTCCGGGATACGCAGTATTTT	CASSATGTALRDTQYF